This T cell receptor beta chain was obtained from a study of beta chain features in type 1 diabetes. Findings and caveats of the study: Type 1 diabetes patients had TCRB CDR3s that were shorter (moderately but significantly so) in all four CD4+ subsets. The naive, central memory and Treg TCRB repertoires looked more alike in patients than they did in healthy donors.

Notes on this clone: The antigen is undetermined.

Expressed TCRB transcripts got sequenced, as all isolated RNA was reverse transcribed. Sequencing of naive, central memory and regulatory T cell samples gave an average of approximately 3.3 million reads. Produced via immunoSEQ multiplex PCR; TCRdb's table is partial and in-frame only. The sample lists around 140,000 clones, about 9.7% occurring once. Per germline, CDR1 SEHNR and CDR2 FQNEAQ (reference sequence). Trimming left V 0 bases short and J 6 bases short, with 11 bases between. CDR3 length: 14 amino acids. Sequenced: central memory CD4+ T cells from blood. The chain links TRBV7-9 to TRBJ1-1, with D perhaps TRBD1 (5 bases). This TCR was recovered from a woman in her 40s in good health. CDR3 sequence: CASSLASRVSEAFF. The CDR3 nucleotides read TGTGCCAGCAGCTTAGCGAGCAGGGTGTCTGAAGCTTTCTTT.